These T cell receptor beta chains were read from a single sample in a study of blood T cells in healthy people across ages. One entry per CDR3 protein, called by TCRdb with MiXCR from the 5' RACE reads. Of 600,000 to 1,000,000 distinct CDR3 sequences listed, 25% were seen once; the top ten hold under 4.5%. These records were also assigned to another study, of T cells of mothers and their children.

Specimen: blood. The receptors stem from a boy between 10 and 17 years old in good health. Each CDR3 is given with its conserved first and last residue. The order of the fields is clone size, V gene, D gene, J gene, CDR3 protein, CDR3 DNA. A D gene is named only where the DNA matches it firmly. Not all rows give a size; the values are once, few, many and, for expanded clones, a class.

-	TRBV12-3/TRBV12-4	TRBD2	TRBJ2-1	CASSSPTSGGGNEQFF	TGTGCCAGCAGCTCCCCTACTAGCGGCGGGGGGAATGAGCAGTTCTTC
few	TRBV24-1	-	TRBJ2-7	CATSDSQGSYEQYF	TGTGCCACCAGTGATTCGCAGGGGAGCTACGAGCAGTACTTC
-	TRBV7-2	-	TRBJ2-1	CASSLGPGIRLNEQFF	TGTGCCAGCAGCTTAGGTCCGGGCATTCGGCTCAATGAGCAGTTCTTC
-	TRBV20-1	-	TRBJ2-7	CSAREVLRDISYEQYF	TGCAGTGCCAGAGAGGTCCTTCGGGACATCTCCTACGAGCAGTACTTC
-	TRBV7-8	-	TRBJ2-7	CASSSPSGTSSYEQYF	TGTGCCAGCAGCTCGCCATCCGGGACCAGCTCCTACGAGCAGTACTTC
-	TRBV7-9	-	TRBJ2-1	CASSLEVTYNEQFF	TGTGCCAGCAGCTTAGAGGTGACCTACAATGAGCAGTTCTTC
few	TRBV5-6	-	TRBJ1-2	CASSLGPPTGKTNYGYTF	TGTGCCAGCAGCTTGGGGCCCCCAACAGGGAAGACTAACTATGGCTACACCTTC
-	TRBV29-1	TRBD1	TRBJ2-7	CSVEGQDAYEQYF	TGCAGCGTTGAGGGACAGGACGCCTACGAGCAGTACTTC
-	TRBV7-8	-	TRBJ1-2	CASSLEYSGNYGYTF	TGTGCCAGCAGCTTAGAGTACTCAGGGAACTATGGCTACACCTTC
-	TRBV29-1	-	TRBJ1-2	CSVEREGLGGYTF	TGCAGCGTTGAAAGGGAGGGGTTGGGTGGCTACACCTTC
many	TRBV20-1	TRBD1	TRBJ1-2	CSARVRDRGYGYTF	TGCAGTGCTAGAGTCCGGGACAGGGGCTATGGCTACACCTTC
-	TRBV12-3/TRBV12-4	TRBD1	TRBJ2-2	CASSLYPGDRTGGELFF	TGTGCCAGCAGTTTATATCCGGGGGACAGGACGGGCGGGGAGCTGTTTTTT
few	TRBV7-2	-	TRBJ2-3	CASSPRTSNADTQYF	TGTGCCAGCAGCCCGCGGACCTCCAACGCAGATACGCAGTATTTT
-	TRBV10-3	-	TRBJ1-2	CAISELPVGFTALGYTF	TGTGCCATCAGTGAGCTGCCGGTCGGTTTCACCGCGCTGGGCTACACCTTC
-	TRBV15	-	TRBJ2-7	CATSRDRDPFYEQYF	TGCGCCACCAGCAGAGACCGGGACCCGTTCTACGAGCAGTACTTC
few	TRBV7-2	-	TRBJ2-3	CASSPRTQSTDTQYF	TGTGCCAGCAGCCCAAGGACACAAAGCACAGATACGCAGTATTTT
few	TRBV12-3/TRBV12-4	-	TRBJ2-5	CASSPAFTGETQYF	TGTGCCAGCAGCCCTGCCTTTACTGGGGAGACCCAGTACTTC
few	TRBV12-3/TRBV12-4	-	TRBJ1-1	CASSFQNPLNTEAFF	TGTGCCAGCAGTTTTCAAAATCCATTGAACACTGAAGCTTTCTTT
-	TRBV7-9	-	TRBJ2-7	CASSQQTGRVSPYEQYF	TGTGCCAGCAGCCAGCAAACGGGCCGGGTTTCCCCGTACGAGCAGTACTTC
-	TRBV29-1	-	TRBJ1-3	CSVSSWDSGNTIYF	TGCAGCGTTTCCTCCTGGGACTCTGGAAACACCATATATTTT
-	TRBV9	-	TRBJ1-1	CASSAAPNTEAFF	TGTGCCAGCAGCGCCGCCCCGAACACTGAAGCTTTCTTT
-	TRBV25-1	TRBD1	TRBJ2-3	CASSEWHPTGSDPQYF	TGTGCCAGCAGTGAATGGCACCCGACAGGGTCCGATCCGCAGTATTTT
few	TRBV6-6	-	TRBJ2-1	CASSRLRTEQFF	TGTGCCAGCAGTCGGCTAAGAACCGAGCAGTTCTTC
-	TRBV28	-	TRBJ2-1	CASGARVYNEQFF	TGTGCCAGCGGGGCCAGGGTTTACAATGAGCAGTTCTTC
-	TRBV12-3/TRBV12-4	TRBD1	TRBJ2-4	CASSLFPNQGDKNIQYF	TGTGCCAGCAGTCTATTCCCAAATCAGGGGGACAAAAACATTCAGTACTTC
few	TRBV20-1	-	TRBJ1-5	CSAIDSAGTNQPQHF	TGCAGTGCCATTGACTCGGCAGGGACTAATCAGCCCCAGCATTTT
few	TRBV4-3	-	TRBJ1-1	CASSQDRAVNTEAFF	TGCGCCAGCAGCCAAGATCGGGCAGTGAACACTGAAGCTTTCTTT
-	TRBV7-2	-	TRBJ2-7	CASSPNRDQTYEQYF	TGTGCCAGCAGCCCAAACCGGGACCAAACCTACGAGCAGTACTTC
-	TRBV28	-	TRBJ2-3	CASSSPSRDTQYF	TGTGCCAGCAGTTCCCCGTCGAGGGATACGCAGTATTTT
-	TRBV28	-	TRBJ2-4	CASSYLSGTTDAKNIQYF	TGTGCCAGCAGTTACCTATCCGGGACAACGGATGCCAAAAACATTCAGTACTTC
-	TRBV4-3	-	TRBJ2-7	CASSPFDGVSYEQYF	TGCGCCAGCAGCCCATTCGATGGGGTTTCCTACGAGCAGTACTTC